This T cell receptor (beta chain) was sequenced during a study of a mutant IDH1 vaccine in newly diagnosed glioma. The overall study: The patients received vaccinations eight times, in weeks 1, 3, 5, 7, 11, 15, 19 and 23. Patients under treatment included around 60% males and 37.5% females and had a mean age of around 40 years. Earlier therapy was either radiotherapy, temozolomide, or both, and most got both.

CDR3 length: 11 amino acids. The V gene lost 2 bases and the J gene lost 6 bases, with 3 bases spanning the gap. Germline V gene lookup returns CDR1 MNHEY and CDR2 SVGAGI. About this clone itself: Its target is not known.

Time point reported: week 11, during vaccination. Vaccination used 300 ug of mutant IDH1 20-mer peptide per dose, with topical imiquimod. Sequencing was performed with immunoSEQ multiplex PCR; in TCRdb, only in-frame clones are kept and a portion is missing. The table shows some 33,000 clones, with 75% to 85% occurring only once. The receptor comes from a man under 40 with glioma. This chain connects TRBV6-5 to TRBJ2-3; D gene unclear. The sequenced sample was PBMCs, obtained from a glioma patient whose treatment included an IDH1 peptide vaccine. CDR3 nucleotides: TGTGCCAGCAGTTACAAGGATACGCAGTATTTT. This encodes CASSYKDTQYF.